The next 13 T cell receptor beta chains were all read from a single sample in a study of blood T cells in healthy people across ages. The use of a sample-barcoded 5' primer and a J-beta primer mix characterized a second PCR of about 7 to 12 cycles. TCRdb called the 5' RACE reads again in MiXCR, with one record for every CDR3 protein. In the table there are roughly 550,000 distinct CDR3 sequences, 24% of which are singletons. These data were likewise used in another study, on T cells of mothers and their children.

The sample taken for sequencing was blood. The source is a boy between 10 and 17 years old in good health.

V is TRBV5-1 and J is TRBJ1-2; possibly TRBD1 for D (6 bases). The V end was cut by 2 bases, the J end by 2 bases, with 10 bases between. Germline lookup yields CDR1 SGHRS and CDR2 YFSETQ. There are 14 residues in the CDR3. DNA of the CDR3: TGCGCCAGCAGCTTCGACAGGCCCAACTATGGCTACACCTTC. Translated, it gives CASSFDRPNYGYTF.

In this sample, this clonotype turned up a few times. This chain connects TRBV7-3 to TRBJ2-3; 9 positions match TRBD2. The CDR3 covers 15 residues. Germline V gene sequence: CDR1 SGHTA, CDR2 FQGTGA. V lost 6 bases, J lost 4 bases, and 8 bases stayed unmatched. Here the CDR3 reads CASSHSGGESDTQYF. DNA for the CDR3: TGTGCCAGCAGTCATAGCGGGGGCGAATCAGATACGCAGTATTTT.

This clonotype was seen more than once but under ten times. CDR3 loop: CASSSMRFGTGYYNEQFF. The CDR3 nucleotides are TGTGCCAGCAGCTCGATGAGGTTCGGGACAGGGTATTACAATGAGCAGTTCTTC. The chain joins TRBV7-9 to TRBJ2-1; 9 bases are a match to TRBD1. This CDR3 has 18 amino acids. The trim removed 4 bases at V and 4 bases at J, leaving 14 bases unmatched. From germline, CDR1 is SEHNR and CDR2 FQNEAQ (reference sequence). Variable domain in full (rest from reference TRBV7-9 and TRBJ2-1): DTGVSQNPRHKITKRGQNVTFRCDPISEHNRLYWYRQTLGQGPEFLTYFQNEAQLEKSRLLSDRFSAERPKGSFSTLEIQRTEQGDSAMYLCASSSMRFGTGYYNEQFFGPGTRLTVL.

This clonotype was counted between two and nine times. V and J are TRBV28 and TRBJ2-1; D ambiguous. CDR1 and CDR2 (germline): MDHEN, SYDVKM. The CDR3 consists of 13 residues. V shed 6 bases and J shed 3 bases, with 9 bases lying between them. The CDR3 DNA follows: TGTGCCAGCAGACCGAGTGACTACAATGAGCAGTTCTTC. Translation gives CASRPSDYNEQFF.

This clonotype was seen at least ten times. The gene calls are TRBV29-1 and TRBJ2-5, with D maybe TRBD2 (7 bases). CDR3 length: 14 amino acids. Germline V gives CDR1 SQVTM, CDR2 ANQGSEA. V gave up 1 base and J gave up 4 bases, with 13 bases separating them. The chain's CDR3 is CSVEGRGGIETQYF. The DNA for the CDR3 is TGCAGCGTTGAAGGGAGGGGGGGCATAGAGACCCAGTACTTC.

In its sample, this clonotype was seen a few times. The gene calls are TRBV20-1 and TRBJ2-1; TRBD2 aligns across 8 bases. This CDR3 has 16 residues. Losses at the gene ends were 1 base for V and 1 base for J; bases not matched to a gene: 6. Germline-derived CDR1 and CDR2 are DFQATT and SNEGSKA (reference sequence). The CDR3 sequence is CSARVSSGSSYNEQFF. Written as DNA, the CDR3 is TGCAGTGCTAGAGTTAGCAGCGGGAGTTCCTACAATGAGCAGTTCTTC.

This clonotype has a handful of counts. The genes are TRBV6-6 and TRBJ2-5; tentatively, D is TRBD2 (6 bases). The DNA matches TRBJ2-7 better at its end, which makes the J call doubtful. Germline V gives CDR1 MNHNY, CDR2 SVGAGI (reference sequence). The CDR3 is 14 residues long. CDR3: CASRGGPLDYEQYF. CDR3 bases: TGTGCCAGCAGGGGGGGTCCCTTGGATTACGAGCAGTACTTC.

V is TRBV6-6 and J is TRBJ1-2; D is possibly TRBD1 (6 bases). V was pared by 4 bases and J by 9 bases, with 24 bases between. The CDR3 totals 16 residues. Germline CDR1 and CDR2: MNHNY and SVGAGI (reference sequence). The chain's CDR3 is CASSWGLGNTPPSYTF. CDR3 in DNA: TGTGCCAGCAGTTGGGGGCTCGGGAACACCCCTCCGAGCTACACCTTC.

The chain carries TRBV5-6 and TRBJ2-7, with TRBD2 as a possible D gene (5 bases). From germline, CDR1 is SGHDT and CDR2 YYEEEE. Trimming shortened V by 3 bases and J by 5 bases, and 12 bases separated the two germline ends. This CDR3 contains 13 residues. CDR3 loop: CASSWRAVHEQYF. Written as DNA, the CDR3 is TGTGCCAGCAGCTGGCGGGCAGTACACGAGCAGTACTTC.

V gene TRBV30 combines with J gene TRBJ1-1; D might be TRBD1 (5 bases). Germline lookup yields CDR1 GTSNPN and CDR2 SVGIG (reference sequence). The V end lost 4 bases, the J end lost 1 base, and 13 bases lay between the germline ends. This CDR3 is built from 14 residues. The CDR3 DNA is TGTGCCTGGACCTCCGGGACGGGGAACACTGAAGCTTTCTTT. Encoded protein: CAWTSGTGNTEAFF.

This clonotype showed up just a few times. The chain employs TRBV21-1 and TRBJ2-2; the DNA was not compared with TRBD2, the D call given in the table. TRBV21-1 is a pseudogene locus. The CDR3 sequence is 20 residues long. The CDR3 protein is CASSKRCWGVQGRNTGELFF. The CDR3 DNA sequence: TGTGCCAGCAGCAAGCGCTGCTGGGGAGTCCAGGGTAGGAACACCGGGGAGCTGTTTTTT.

This clonotype was observed a handful of times. This chain joins TRBV11-2 and TRBJ2-7; the D is unclear. The germline V gene has CDR1 SGHAT and CDR2 FQNNGV. The CDR3 spans 14 residues. The ends were cut back, 3 bases at V and 4 bases at J, with 13 bases in the middle. The CDR3 sequence is CASSFRSTGYEQYF. The CDR3 bases are TGTGCCAGCAGCTTCAGATCTACTGGGTACGAGCAGTACTTC.

This clonotype has more than one count but fewer than ten. The chain uses TRBV6-5 and TRBJ1-2; 7 bases fit TRBD1. Germline values: CDR1 MNHEY, CDR2 SVGAGI. J gave up 2 bases and V 2 bases, and 5 bases lay outside the gene matches. The CDR3 is made up of 15 amino acids. The CDR3 DNA follows: TGTGCCAGCAGTTACGAGCGACAGGGCAACTATGGCTACACCTTC. Its translation is CASSYERQGNYGYTF.